These 31 T cell receptor beta chains came from one sample sequenced in a study of blood T cell repertoires in COVID-19. Assay: immunoSEQ multiplex PCR; the TCRdb copy retains only in-frame clones and omits some. Of just over 50,000 clones in the sample, 86% are singletons; the top ten hold approximately 15%. The material sequenced was peripheral blood. The receptors were sampled from a man aged 65 to 79 with acute or convalescent COVID-19.

The gene calls are TRBV7-9 and TRBJ1-5; 7 positions match TRBD1. The germline CDR1 and CDR2 sequences are SEHNR and FQNEAQ (reference sequence). The CDR3 has 14 residues. V shed 7 bases and J 3 bases; nucleotides not matched to a gene: 6. CDR3 DNA sequence: TGTGCCAGCACCCAGGGGGGCTACAATCAGCCCCAGCATTTT. It is translated as CASTQGGYNQPQHF.

Concerning this clone: At one end, the junction sequence differs from germline, possibly due to a read error. The rearrangement joins TRBV7-7 to TRBJ2-5; 16 positions match TRBD2. CDR1 is SSHAT and CDR2 is FNYEAQ in the germline V gene (reference sequence). This CDR3 comprises 16 residues. The DNA for the CDR3 is TGTGCTAGCAGCTCCGGGACTAGCGGGGGGGCGGAGACCCAGTACTTC. This translates into CASSSGTSGGAETQYF.

V gene TRBV6-5 combines with J gene TRBJ2-1; 8 bases match TRBD1. Germline lookup yields CDR1 MNHEY and CDR2 SVGAGI. CDR3 size: 14 residues. After removal of 7 bases from V and 5 bases from J, the junction contained 7 bases not matched to a gene. The CDR3 bases are TGTGCCAGCACCGGACAGGGACCTAACAATGAGCAGTTCTTC. It translates to CASTGQGPNNEQFF.

The chain combines TRBV5-6 with TRBJ1-5; possible D gene TRBD1, 5 bases. CDR1 and CDR2 (germline): SGHDT, YYEEEE. CDR3 length: 16 residues. Trimming removed 5 bases at V and 3 bases at J, with 18 bases between. The CDR3 sequence: CASRRGKPYNNQPQHF. The CDR3 region has the DNA TGTGCCAGCAGACGGGGGAAACCGTATAACAATCAGCCCCAGCATTTT.

The chain combines TRBV6-1 with TRBJ1-2; 7 bases map to TRBD1. CDR1 and CDR2 (germline): MNHNS, SASEGT. The CDR3 is made up of 12 amino acids. Unmatched junction bases numbered 6, after V lost 6 bases and J lost 8 bases. The CDR3 sequence is CASRLDRAGYTF. The CDR3 DNA is TGTGCCAGCAGACTCGACAGGGCGGGCTACACCTTC.

This clone appeared a few times. The J gene is TRBJ2-7, the V gene TRBV10-1, with 7 bases aligning to TRBD1. Germline V gene sequence: CDR1 WNHNN, CDR2 SYGVQD (reference sequence). Trimming at V came to 7 bases and at J to 5 bases, leaving 11 bases not matched to a gene. This CDR3 spans 14 amino acids. The CDR3 region is CASTTGRTADEQYV. CDR3 sequence (DNA): TGCGCCAGCACGACAGGGCGAACTGCGGACGAGCAGTACGTC.

The gene calls are TRBV29-1 and TRBJ1-1; 7 nucleotides match TRBD1. Germline-derived CDR1 and CDR2 are SQVTM and ANQGSEA. Trimming at V came to 7 bases and at J to 1 base, leaving 3 bases not matched to a gene. There are 12 residues in the CDR3. CDR3 DNA sequence: TGCAGCGGGGGACAGTCGAACACTGAAGCTTTCTTT. Its translation: CSGGQSNTEAFF. Together with reference TRBV29-1 and TRBJ1-1, the CDR3 gives the full variable domain: SAVISQKPSRDICQRGTSLTIQCQVDSQVTMMFWYRQQPGQSLTLIATANQGSEATYESGFVIDKFPISRPNLTFSTLTVSNMSPEDSSIYLCSGGQSNTEAFFGQGTRLTVV.

The chain employs TRBV6-4 and TRBJ2-2, with D perhaps TRBD1 (6 bases). V dropped 8 bases and J dropped 2 bases, with 12 bases sitting between them. Germline assignment: CDR1 MRHNA and CDR2 SNTAGT. CDR3 length equals 14 residues. The CDR3: CASQGQRNTGELFF. The CDR3 DNA reads TGTGCCAGCCAGGGACAAAGAAACACCGGGGAGCTGTTTTTT.

Written as DNA, the CDR3 is TGTGCCAGCGGGGGCGGGGGGGCGCGTGATGAGCCCCAGCATTTT. Protein product: CASGGGGARDEPQHF. The rearrangement uses TRBV2 and TRBJ1-5, with D possibly TRBD1 on 6 matching bases. The CDR3 has 15 amino acids. Germline V gives CDR1 SNHLY, CDR2 FYNNEI. The germline V and J ends were trimmed by 8 bases and 8 bases, with 22 bases remaining between them.

This clone came up a few times. The chain couples TRBV7-2 to TRBJ2-4; TRBD1 matches 9 bases. V was clipped by 4 bases and J by 16 bases; unmatched bases: 5. The length of the CDR3 is 11 residues. Germline V gene data show CDR1 as SGHTA and CDR2 as FQGNSA. This chain's CDR3 is CASSWGQGRYF. The CDR3 DNA follows: TGTGCCAGCAGCTGGGGACAGGGAAGATACTTC.

The rearrangement joins TRBV10-1 to TRBJ1-2, with 7 bases identical to TRBD1. CDR1 is WNHNN, CDR2 SYGVQD, per germline (reference sequence). The CDR3 loop spans 14 amino acids. The V and J ends lost 2 bases and 2 bases, in that order; junction bases with no gene match: 2. The CDR3 bases are TGCGCCAGCAGTGAGAAGGGACAGAACTATGGCTACACCTTC. It specifies CASSEKGQNYGYTF.

This chain uses TRBV6-5 with TRBJ2-1, with 13 bases fitting TRBD2. The CDR3 length is 14 residues. After removal of 8 bases from V and 6 bases from J, the junction contained 4 bases not matched to a gene. The germline V gene has CDR1 MNHEY and CDR2 SVGAGI. The CDR3 bases are TGTGCCAGCCCCGGGACTAGCGGGATCAATGAGCAGTTCTTC. Translated, it gives CASPGTSGINEQFF.

The chain combines TRBV27 with TRBJ1-5, with no clear D. The CDR3 covers 13 residues. V was clipped by 5 bases and J by 3 bases, with 8 bases between them. The germline V gene encodes CDR1 MNHEY and CDR2 SMNVEV (reference sequence). CDR3 region: CASSPGYNQPQHF. The DNA for the CDR3 is TGTGCCAGCAGTCCAGGTTACAATCAGCCCCAGCATTTT.

The rearrangement joins TRBV21-1 to TRBJ1-2. TRBV21-1 is tagged as a pseudogene. The CDR3 length is 15 residues. The CDR3 sequence is CASSKRTVKPYGYTF. CDR3 bases: TGTGCCAGCAGCAAAAGGACTGTTAAACCATATGGCTACACCTTC.

J is TRBJ2-5 and V is TRBV13; 8 nucleotides align to TRBD1. This CDR3 is 15 amino acids long. Looked up from germline, CDR1 is PRHDT and CDR2 is FYEKMQ (reference sequence). The V segment lost 5 bases and the J segment 4 bases; nucleotides outside the gene matches: 9. CDR3 protein: CASSPRTGSGETQYF. CDR3 nucleotide sequence: TGTGCCAGCAGCCCCCGGACAGGGAGTGGAGAGACCCAGTACTTC.

This clone appeared a single time. The chain joins TRBV7-2 to TRBJ1-5; perhaps TRBD1 as D (6 bases). Trimming cost V 1 base and J 1 base, with 8 bases left between them. The CDR3 loop spans 15 amino acids. Germline V gene data show CDR1 as SGHTA and CDR2 as FQGNSA. DNA of the CDR3: TGTGCCAGCAGCTTAGGGGACACGAGCAATCAGCCCCAGCATTTT. Amino acids: CASSLGDTSNQPQHF.

The chain carries TRBV6-2 or TRBV6-3 and TRBJ2-3; TRBD2 matches 8 bases. CDR3 size: 16 residues. The germline gives CDR1 MNHEY, CDR2 SVGEGT. V shed 1 base and J 4 bases; nucleotides not matched to a gene: 7. The CDR3 nucleotides read TGTGCCAGCAGTTACTGGGGTAGCGGGACGGCAGATACGCAGTATTTT. Its translation: CASSYWGSGTADTQYF.

The CDR3 spells CASNPAGSPYEQYF. DNA for the CDR3: TGTGCCAGCAACCCCGCCGGGTCTCCCTACGAGCAGTACTTC. V gene TRBV7-2 combines with J gene TRBJ2-7, with D unclear. Germline loops: CDR1 SGHTA, CDR2 FQGNSA. Trimming took 7 bases from V and 2 from J, leaving 15 bases between them. The CDR3 runs 14 residues.

This sequence joins TRBV9 and TRBJ1-2; 7 positions agree with TRBD1. Losses at the gene ends were 4 bases for V and 4 bases for J; bases not matched to a gene: 10. Per germline, CDR1 SGDLS and CDR2 YYNGEE. CDR3 length: 15 amino acids. The CDR3 sequence is CASSPQGTEVYGYTF. The CDR3 region has the DNA TGTGCCAGCAGCCCACAAGGGACAGAGGTCTATGGCTACACCTTC.

This chain joins TRBV2 and TRBJ1-6; 7 positions agree with TRBD1. There are 14 residues in the CDR3. V gave up 8 bases and J gave up 10 bases; unmatched junction bases: 11. Per germline, CDR1 SNHLY and CDR2 FYNNEI. CDR3 region: CASEATGIGSPLHF. The CDR3 DNA sequence: TGTGCCAGCGAGGCGACAGGGATTGGCTCACCCCTCCACTTT.

The V and J genes are TRBV28 and TRBJ1-6, with a weak D call TRBD1 (6 bases). Germline V gene lookup returns CDR1 MDHEN and CDR2 SYDVKM. The CDR3 covers 15 residues. Trimming took off 9 bases at V and 9 bases at J, with 21 bases between the two ends. This chain's CDR3 is CASGGVQGEGSPLHF. CDR3 DNA: TGTGCCAGTGGGGGGGTACAGGGTGAAGGTTCACCCCTCCACTTT.

The chain has TRBV18 and TRBJ1-1, with D possibly matching TRBD1 (6 bases). The ends were cut back, 6 bases at V and 1 base at J, with 15 bases in the middle. The CDR3 consists of 15 residues. Per the germline V gene, CDR1 is KGHSH and CDR2 is LQKENI. The CDR3 nucleotides are TGTGCCAGCTCCCTCAGGACAGAACGGAACACTGAAGCTTTCTTT. Its protein is CASSLRTERNTEAFF.

The rearrangement joins TRBV6-2 or TRBV6-3 to TRBJ1-1, with 7 bases identical to TRBD1. V was pared by 1 base and J by 1 base, with 15 bases of the junction left unmatched. The CDR3 length is 19 residues. CDR1 is MNHEY, CDR2 SVGEGT, per germline. The CDR3 reads CASSYYRDRKIGKNTEAFF. CDR3 in DNA: TGTGCCAGCAGTTACTACCGGGACAGAAAAATTGGGAAGAACACTGAAGCTTTCTTT.

The chain has TRBV6-4 and TRBJ1-2; 12 positions match TRBD1. The junction had 4 bases not matched to a gene; V was cut back by 6 bases and J by 8 bases. This CDR3 contains 13 residues. Per the germline V gene, CDR1 is MRHNA and CDR2 is SNTAGT. The CDR3 sequence: CASRGQGAGGYTF. The CDR3 nucleotides read TGTGCCAGCAGGGGACAGGGGGCTGGAGGCTACACCTTC.

J is TRBJ1-2 and V is TRBV6-6; 8 bases fit TRBD1. J gave up 4 bases and V 6 bases, and 25 bases lay outside the gene matches. The germline V gene has CDR1 MNHNY and CDR2 SVGAGI (reference sequence). CDR3 size: 20 residues. The CDR3 sequence is CASSFSLLYRGVPIRYGYTF. For the CDR3, the DNA is TGTGCCAGCAGCTTCTCTCTTCTCTACAGGGGGGTCCCCATTCGCTATGGCTACACCTTC.

The V and J genes are TRBV5-8 and TRBJ2-1; TRBD2 agrees at 9 bases. The CDR3 covers 17 residues. Germline trimming cut 3 bases from V and 4 bases from J; bases unmatched to any gene: 11. Looked up from germline, CDR1 is SGHTS and CDR2 is YDEGEE. The DNA of the CDR3 is TGTGCCAGCAGCTCGGCGAGTATAGCGGGAGCATACAATGAGCAGTTCTTC. Its translation: CASSSASIAGAYNEQFF. The variable domain in full, completed from reference TRBV5-8 and TRBJ2-1, reads EAGVTQSPTHLIKTRGQQATLRCSPISGHTSVYWYQQALGLGLQFLLWYDEGEERNRGNFPPRFSGRQFPNYSSELNVNALELEDSALYLCASSSASIAGAYNEQFFGPGTRLTVL.

The chain employs TRBV4-3 and TRBJ1-2, with D unclear. The CDR3 sequence is 14 residues long. Germline lookup yields CDR1 LGHNA and CDR2 YSLEER. The germline V and J ends were trimmed by 1 base and 8 bases, with 14 bases remaining between them. CDR3 DNA: TGCGCCAGCAGCCAAGGAAATGAAGCGCGGGGCTACACCTTC. Its protein is CASSQGNEARGYTF.

CDR3 region: CASSQGHLYGYTF. In nucleotides, the CDR3 is TGTGCCAGCAGCCAGGGACACCTCTATGGCTACACCTTC. This rearrangement joins TRBV7-9 to TRBJ1-2; D perhaps matches TRBD1 (6 bases). The germline V gene has CDR1 SEHNR and CDR2 FQNEAQ (reference sequence). Between the trimmed V and J ends, which lost 5 bases and 4 bases, there was a span of 11 bases. The CDR3 totals 13 residues.

The V call is TRBV29-1, the J call TRBJ1-5; 11 bases line up with TRBD1. Trimming took 4 bases from V and 7 from J; bases not matched to a gene: 0. Germline V gene data show CDR1 as SQVTM and CDR2 as ANQGSEA. CDR3 length: 12 residues. The CDR3 DNA is TGCAGCGTTGGGGACAGGGGGCAGCCCCAGCATTTT. Its translation: CSVGDRGQPQHF.

The chain uses TRBV28 and TRBJ2-2, with D unclear. Germline V gene lookup returns CDR1 MDHEN and CDR2 SYDVKM. The V end lost 8 bases, the J end lost 3 bases, and 7 bases lay between the germline ends. The CDR3 has 12 amino acids. CDR3 loop: CASVDYTGELFF. CDR3 DNA: TGTGCCAGCGTTGACTACACCGGGGAGCTGTTTTTT. The variable domain in full, completed from reference TRBV28 and TRBJ2-2, reads DVKVTQSSRYLVKRTGEKVFLECVQDMDHENMFWYRQDPGLGLRLIYFSYDVKMKEKGDIPEGYSVSREKKERFSLILESASTNQTSMYLCASVDYTGELFFGEGSRLTVL.

CDR3 sequence (DNA): TGTGCCAGCAGTTCACAGATATACGAGCAGTACGTC. It translates to CASSSQIYEQYV. The chain joins TRBV12-3 or TRBV12-4 to TRBJ2-7; no definite D call. Trimming left V 4 bases short and J 4 bases short, with 8 bases between. The CDR3 runs 12 residues.